This TCR beta chain was sequenced for a study of blood T cell repertoires in COVID-19. Study-level background: PBMCs, B-cell-depleted T cells, or T cells were the source of the cDNA or gDNA that made up the material.

Per the original data handling: The authors estimated nucleated cell counts from reference gene primer amplification. Assay used: immunoSEQ multiplex PCR; TCRdb lists only in-frame clones, some missing. The V and J calls and clone size come from that table; D and trimming were worked out from the DNA. Here the sample spans a few hundred thousand clones, 70% to 90% being singletons. The CDR3 is made up of 16 amino acids. Per germline, CDR1 SNHLY and CDR2 FYNNEI. V was pared by 3 bases and J by 1 base, with 13 bases between. Sequencing used peripheral blood. The V gene is TRBV2, the J gene TRBJ1-5, with a possible D match to TRBD1 (5 bases). The TCR was taken from a man under 40 who had recovered from COVID-19. CDR3 protein: CASSDRAGGSNQPQHF. Here the CDR3 DNA reads TGTGCCAGCAGTGATCGGGCGGGGGGGAGCAATCAGCCCCAGCATTTT. Together with reference TRBV2 and TRBJ1-5, the CDR3 gives the full variable domain: EPEVTQTPSHQVTQMGQEVILRCVPISNHLYFYWYRQILGQKVEFLVSFYNNEISEKSEIFDDQFSVERPDGSNFTLKIRSTKLEDSAMYFCASSDRAGGSNQPQHFGDGTRLSIL.